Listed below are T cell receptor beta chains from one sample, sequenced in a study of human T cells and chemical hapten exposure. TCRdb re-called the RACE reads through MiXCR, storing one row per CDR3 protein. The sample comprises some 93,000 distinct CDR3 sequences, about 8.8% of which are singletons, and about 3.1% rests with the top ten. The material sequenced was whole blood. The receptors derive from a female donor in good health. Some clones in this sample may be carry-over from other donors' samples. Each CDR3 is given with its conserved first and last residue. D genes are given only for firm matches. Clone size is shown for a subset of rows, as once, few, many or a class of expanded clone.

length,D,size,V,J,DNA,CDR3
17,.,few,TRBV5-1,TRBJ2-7,TGCGCCAGCAGCCCAATTCGTGACCGTGGCCAATCCTACGAGCAGTACTTC,CASSPIRDRGQSYEQYF
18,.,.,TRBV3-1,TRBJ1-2,TGTGCCAGCAGCCCCCAGCGGGGCAGGGAGAGTTTGGACTATGGCTACACCTTC,CASSPQRGRESLDYGYTF
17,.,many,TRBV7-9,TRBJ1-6,TGTGCCAGCAGCGACGGGGTGTCGGGCTCCTATAATTCACCCCTCCACTTT,CASSDGVSGSYNSPLHF
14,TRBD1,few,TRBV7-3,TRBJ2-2,TGTGCCAGCAGCCTAAGGACAGGGGGCGGGGAGCTGTTTTTT,CASSLRTGGGELFF
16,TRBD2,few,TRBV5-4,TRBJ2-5,TGTGCCAGCAGCTTGGGGCAGGGAGGGATCCAAGAGACCCAGTACTTC,CASSLGQGGIQETQYF
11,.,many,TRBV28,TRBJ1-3,TGTGCCAGCAATAGGGAAAACACCATATATTTT,CASNRENTIYF
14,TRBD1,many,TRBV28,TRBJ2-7,TGTGCCAGCAGTGTGCCGGGACAGGGATACGAGCAGTACTTC,CASSVPGQGYEQYF
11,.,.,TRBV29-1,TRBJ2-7,TGCAGCGTTGCTAATGGAGCCGAGCAGTACTTC,CSVANGAEQYF
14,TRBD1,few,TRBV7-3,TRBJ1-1,TGTGCCAGCAGCCCACAGGGGATCGACACTGAAGCTTTCTTT,CASSPQGIDTEAFF
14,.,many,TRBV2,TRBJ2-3,TGTGCCAGCAAGAGGGCGGGGTCCACAGATACGCAGTATTTT,CASKRAGSTDTQYF
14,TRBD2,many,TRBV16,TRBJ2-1,TGTGCCAGCACCCAGGGACTAGCGGAGCCCCATCGGTTCTTC,CASTQGLAEPHRFF
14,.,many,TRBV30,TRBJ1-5,TGTGCCTGGAGTGAGGGGGGGATCGGTCAGCCCCAGCATTTT,CAWSEGGIGQPQHF
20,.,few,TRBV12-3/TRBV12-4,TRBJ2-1,TGTGCCAGCAGTTCGGCCCAGACAGGCCCCGAACTTAGCTCCTACAATGAGCAGTTCTTC,CASSSAQTGPELSSYNEQFF
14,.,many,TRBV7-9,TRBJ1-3,TGTGCCAGCAGCTTATCGCAGGGAATGAACACCATATATTTT,CASSLSQGMNTIYF
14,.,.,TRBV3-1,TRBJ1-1,TGTGCCAGCAGCCTGAAGGGGACGGTCACTGAAGCTTTCTTT,CASSLKGTVTEAFF
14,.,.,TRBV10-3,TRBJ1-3,TGTGCCATCAGACCTCAGGTCTCTGGAAACACCATATATTTT,CAIRPQVSGNTIYF
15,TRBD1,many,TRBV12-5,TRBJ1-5,TGTGCTAGTGGTTTGGTACCCCAGGGGGCACAGCCCCAGCATTTT,CASGLVPQGAQPQHF
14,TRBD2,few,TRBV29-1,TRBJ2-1,TGCAGCGGGGGACTAGCGGGATCCTACAATGAGCAGTTCTTC,CSGGLAGSYNEQFF
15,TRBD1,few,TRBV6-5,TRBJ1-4,TGTGCCAGCGGACGTCGACAGGGAATAAATGAAAAACTGTTTTTT,CASGRRQGINEKLFF
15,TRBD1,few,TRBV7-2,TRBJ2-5,TGTGCCAGCAGCTTAGGGACAGGGGGTTCGAAGACCCAGTACTTC,CASSLGTGGSKTQYF
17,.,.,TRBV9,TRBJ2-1,TGTGCCAGCAGCGTAGAAGGGAGGCAGGGAATCCTCAATGAGCAGTTCTTC,CASSVEGRQGILNEQFF
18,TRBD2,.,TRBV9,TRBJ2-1,TGTGCCAGCAGCGTAGGGACTAGCGGGAGCCCCACTTACAATGAGCAGTTCTTC,CASSVGTSGSPTYNEQFF
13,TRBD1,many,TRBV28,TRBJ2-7,TGTGCCAGCAGTCCGGGACAGAACTACGAGCAGTACTTC,CASSPGQNYEQYF
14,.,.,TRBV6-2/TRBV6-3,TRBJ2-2,TGTGCCAGCAGTCCCGGGACGAACACCGGGGAGCTGTTTTTT,CASSPGTNTGELFF
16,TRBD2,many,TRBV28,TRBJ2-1,TGTGCCAGCAGTCCGACTAGCGGGAGCTCCTACAATGAGCAGTTCTTC,CASSPTSGSSYNEQFF
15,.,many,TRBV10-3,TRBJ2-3,TGTGCCATCAGTGAGAGTAGCGGCCCCACAGATACGCAGTATTTT,CAISESSGPTDTQYF
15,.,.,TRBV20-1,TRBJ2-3,TGCAGTGCTAGGATGACTAGACTTGGCACAGATACGCAGTATTTT,CSARMTRLGTDTQYF
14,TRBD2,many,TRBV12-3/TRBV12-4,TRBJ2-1,TGTGCCAGCAGTCCATCGACTAGCTTCGGTGAGCAGTTCTTC,CASSPSTSFGEQFF
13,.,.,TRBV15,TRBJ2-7,TGTGCCACCAGCGGGGGCCTCGACTACGAGCAGTACTTC,CATSGGLDYEQYF
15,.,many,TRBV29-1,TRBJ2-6,TGCAGCGTTGTGGACGGATCCTCTGGGGCCAACGTCCTGACTTTC,CSVVDGSSGANVLTF
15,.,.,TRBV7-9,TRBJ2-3,TGTGCCAGCAGCTTTAGGGCAGACAGCACAGATACGCAGTATTTT,CASSFRADSTDTQYF